The 15 T cell receptor beta chains given below trace back to one sample, sequenced in a study of blood T cell repertoires in COVID-19. Clones were read by immunoSEQ multiplex PCR, and TCRdb kept only the in-frame ones, dropping some. Of around 43,000 clones listed, approximately 80% are singletons. The sequenced sample was peripheral blood. The receptors shown here come from a man in his 70s with acute or convalescent COVID-19.

This chain connects TRBV6-5 to TRBJ2-3; D is unclear. V was shortened by 2 bases and J by 3 bases, with 9 bases between the two germline ends. Per the germline V gene, CDR1 is MNHEY and CDR2 is SVGAGI. CDR3 length: 14 residues. CDR3 region: CASSYRHRTDTQYF. CDR3 nucleotides: TGTGCCAGCAGTTACCGGCACAGAACAGATACGCAGTATTTT.

This sequence joins TRBV7-2 and TRBJ2-7; 14 bases agree with TRBD2. Germline trimming cut 4 bases from V and 3 bases from J; bases unmatched to any gene: 11. The length of the CDR3 is 18 residues. Germline V gene sequence: CDR1 SGHTA, CDR2 FQGNSA. As DNA, the CDR3 is TGTGCCAGCAGCTCCGGGACTAGCGGGGGCCTGCTCCGCTACGAGCAGTACTTC. Its translation: CASSSGTSGGLLRYEQYF.

The chain uses TRBV12-3 or TRBV12-4 and TRBJ2-3; no clear D gene. The CDR3 is made up of 13 amino acids. Trimming took 2 bases from V and 3 from J, leaving 6 bases between them. Written as DNA, the CDR3 is TGTGCCAGCAGTTTACGTTTGACAGATACGCAGTATTTT. This sequence encodes CASSLRLTDTQYF.

V and J are TRBV28 and TRBJ1-2, with D possibly being TRBD1 (5 bases). Per germline, CDR1 MDHEN and CDR2 SYDVKM. This CDR3 is 14 amino acids long. V was trimmed by 3 bases and J by 5 bases, leaving 13 bases between them. The CDR3: CASSFGGTGYGYTF. The CDR3 DNA is TGTGCCAGCAGTTTCGGGGGTACAGGATATGGCTACACCTTC.

This chain connects TRBV3-1 (or the pseudogene TRBV3-2) to TRBJ1-2; 10 nucleotides line up with TRBD1. CDR3 length equals 16 residues. Per germline, CDR1 LGHDT and CDR2 YNNKEL (reference sequence). J was trimmed by 5 bases and V by 2 bases; bases with no gene match: 8. CDR3 coding DNA: TGTGCCAGCAGCCAATCGCCGGGACAGGGGAGGTATGGCTACACCTTC. It codes for CASSQSPGQGRYGYTF.

The chain couples TRBV29-1 to TRBJ1-2; TRBD1 matches 7 bases. V was clipped by 1 base and J by 8 bases; unmatched bases: 7. The length of the CDR3 is 13 residues. The V gene's germline CDR1 is SQVTM and CDR2 ANQGSEA. The CDR3 DNA reads as TGCAGCGTTGAAGTAAGAAGGGGGCCGGGCTACACCTTC. Protein: CSVEVRRGPGYTF.

A few counts support this clone. The J gene is TRBJ2-3, the V gene TRBV5-4; TRBD2 agrees at 10 bases. This CDR3 comprises 15 residues. In germline, CDR1 is SGHNT, CDR2 YYREEE (reference sequence). V gave up 3 bases and J gave up 3 bases; unmatched junction bases: 4. DNA for the CDR3: TGTGCCAGCAGCTCTTCTAGCGGGGGTACAGATACGCAGTATTTT. This gives the protein CASSSSSGGTDTQYF.

CDR3 residues: CASRASTDTQYF. The CDR3 DNA reads TGTGCCAGCAGGGCTAGCACAGATACGCAGTATTTT. The chain links TRBV11-2 to TRBJ2-3; no firm D call. V dropped 6 bases and J dropped 0 bases, with 4 bases sitting between them. CDR1 and CDR2 from the germline V gene are SGHAT and FQNNGV. The CDR3 is 12 residues long.

A remark on this clone: At the DNA level, this CDR3 is encoded by other sequences in the same sample as well. The chain carries TRBV7-2 and TRBJ2-1; D is ambiguous. This CDR3 is 13 amino acids long. V was pared by 5 bases and J by 4 bases, with 9 bases between. Germline V gene data show CDR1 as SGHTA and CDR2 as FQGNSA. This chain's CDR3 is CASSPSDYNEQFF. The CDR3, as DNA: TGTGCCAGCAGCCCCTCAGATTACAATGAGCAGTTCTTC.

The chain recombines TRBV5-4 with TRBJ2-5; 7 positions match TRBD2. The germline V gene encodes CDR1 SGHNT and CDR2 YYREEE (reference sequence). The CDR3 spans 13 residues. J was trimmed by 3 bases and V by 2 bases; bases with no gene match: 1. CDR3 sequence (DNA): TGTGCCAGCAGCTTACGGGGGGAAGAGACCCAGTACTTC. Protein: CASSLRGEETQYF.

The chain carries TRBV4-1 and TRBJ1-1; weak D call: TRBD1 (6 bases). The CDR3 covers 14 residues. Germline-derived CDR1 and CDR2 are MGHRA and YSYEKL. The V end lost 1 base, the J end lost 4 bases, and 10 bases lay between the germline ends. CDR3: CASSQVQGGTEAFF. The CDR3 nucleotides read TGCGCCAGCAGCCAAGTTCAAGGGGGCACTGAAGCTTTCTTT.

The chain employs TRBV5-1 and TRBJ2-5, with TRBD1 matching 12 bases. Trimming removed 0 bases from V and 5 bases from J; junction bases left unmatched: 5. This CDR3 has 16 amino acids. Germline CDR1 is SGHRS and CDR2 is YFSETQ. The CDR3 region has the DNA TGCGCCAGCAGCTTGGACGGGACAGGGGGCATCGAGACCCAGTACTTC. Its translation is CASSLDGTGGIETQYF.

The chain is built from TRBV4-3 and TRBJ2-3; D gene ambiguous. The CDR3 loop spans 15 amino acids. The germline V gene encodes CDR1 LGHNA and CDR2 YSLEER. The V end was cut by 0 bases, the J end by 1 base, with 8 bases between. The chain's CDR3 is CASSQDPVGTDTQYF. CDR3 DNA sequence: TGCGCCAGCAGCCAAGATCCGGTAGGCACAGATACGCAGTATTTT.

This rearrangement joins TRBV5-5 to TRBJ1-2, with TRBD1 identical over 7 bases. The CDR3 covers 14 residues. Germline-derived CDR1 and CDR2 are SGHKS and YYEKEE (reference sequence). V was clipped by 4 bases and J by 5 bases; unmatched bases: 8. The CDR3 nucleotides are TGTGCCAGCAGCCGGGGGACAGACTTATATGGCTACACCTTC. It specifies CASSRGTDLYGYTF. The complete variable domain, with remaining parts taken from reference TRBV5-5 and TRBJ1-2, reads DAGVTQSPTHLIKTRGQQVTLRCSPISGHKSVSWYQQVLGQGPQFIFQYYEKEERGRGNFPDRFSARQFPNYSSELNVNALLLGDSALYLCASSRGTDLYGYTFGSGTRLTVV.

V usage is TRBV19 and J usage is TRBJ1-2; 8 nucleotides match TRBD1. Germline lookup yields CDR1 LNHDA and CDR2 SQIVND (reference sequence). V was pared by 6 bases and J by 4 bases, with 4 bases of the junction left unmatched. This CDR3 is 13 amino acids long. The DNA for the CDR3 is TGTGCCAGTAGGCCCGACAGGGGCTATGGCTACACCTTC. Its protein is CASRPDRGYGYTF.